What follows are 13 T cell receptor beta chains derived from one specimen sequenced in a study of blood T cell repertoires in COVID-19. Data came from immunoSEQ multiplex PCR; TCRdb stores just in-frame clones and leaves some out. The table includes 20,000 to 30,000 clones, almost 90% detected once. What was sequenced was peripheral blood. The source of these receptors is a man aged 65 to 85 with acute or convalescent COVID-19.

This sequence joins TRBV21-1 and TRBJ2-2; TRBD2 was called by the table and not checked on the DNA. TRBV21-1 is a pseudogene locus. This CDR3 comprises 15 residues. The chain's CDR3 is CASSYPGLTAGELFF. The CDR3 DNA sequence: TGTGCCAGCAGCTATCCGGGACTCACCGCGGGGGAGCTGTTTTTT.

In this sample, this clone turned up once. The CDR3 DNA is TGTGCCAGCAGCTTGGGACAGGCGGATACGCAGTATTTT. Translating gives CASSLGQADTQYF. The V gene is TRBV5-5, the J gene TRBJ2-3; tentative D call: TRBD1 (6 bases). The length of the CDR3 is 13 residues. Germline V gives CDR1 SGHKS, CDR2 YYEKEE (reference sequence). V lost 0 bases, J lost 6 bases, and 8 bases lay in between.

The CDR3 nucleotides are TGCGCCAGCAGCCAAGGACTAGCGGGAGGAGCAGATACGCAGTATTTT. It specifies CASSQGLAGGADTQYF. This chain joins TRBV4-1 and TRBJ2-3; 13 bases are shared with TRBD2. This CDR3 spans 16 amino acids. The germline gives CDR1 MGHRA, CDR2 YSYEKL. V lost 1 base, J lost 4 bases, and 2 bases stayed unmatched.

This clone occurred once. The chain's CDR3 is CSVDSGQNTEAFF. The CDR3 nucleotides read TGCAGCGTGGATTCGGGACAGAACACTGAAGCTTTCTTT. V is TRBV29-1 and J is TRBJ1-1; D perhaps matches TRBD1 (6 bases). The CDR3 is 13 residues long. CDR1 is SQVTM, CDR2 ANQGSEA, per germline. V was cut by 6 bases and J by 1 base, with 12 bases left in between.

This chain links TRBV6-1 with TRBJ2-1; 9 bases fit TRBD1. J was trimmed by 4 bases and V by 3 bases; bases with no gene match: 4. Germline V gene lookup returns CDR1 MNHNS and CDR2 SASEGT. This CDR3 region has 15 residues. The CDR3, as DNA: TGTGCCAGCAGTGATCCGGGACAGGGATACAATGAGCAGTTCTTC. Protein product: CASSDPGQGYNEQFF.

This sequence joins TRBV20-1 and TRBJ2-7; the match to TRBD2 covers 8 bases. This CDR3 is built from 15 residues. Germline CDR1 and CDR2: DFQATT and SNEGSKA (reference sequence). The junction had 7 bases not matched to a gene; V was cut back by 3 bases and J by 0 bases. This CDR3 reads CSASEAGVSSYEQYF. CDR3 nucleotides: TGCAGTGCTAGTGAAGCGGGAGTTAGCTCCTACGAGCAGTACTTC.

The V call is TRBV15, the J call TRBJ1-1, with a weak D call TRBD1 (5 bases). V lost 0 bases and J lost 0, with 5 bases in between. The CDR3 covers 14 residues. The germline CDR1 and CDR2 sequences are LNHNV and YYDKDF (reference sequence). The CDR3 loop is CATSRDRVNTEAFF. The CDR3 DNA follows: TGTGCCACCAGCAGAGACAGGGTGAACACTGAAGCTTTCTTT.

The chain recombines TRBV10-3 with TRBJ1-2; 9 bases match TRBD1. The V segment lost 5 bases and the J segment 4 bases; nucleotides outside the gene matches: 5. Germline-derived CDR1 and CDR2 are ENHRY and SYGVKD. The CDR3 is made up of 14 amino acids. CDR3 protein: CAISSGTGTYGYTF. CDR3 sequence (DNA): TGTGCCATCAGTTCCGGGACAGGGACCTATGGCTACACCTTC.

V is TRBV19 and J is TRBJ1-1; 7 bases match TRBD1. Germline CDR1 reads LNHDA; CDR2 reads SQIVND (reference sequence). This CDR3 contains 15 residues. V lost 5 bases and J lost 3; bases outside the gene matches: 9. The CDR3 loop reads CASSARQTGYTEAFF. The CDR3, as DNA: TGTGCCAGTAGTGCCCGGCAGACAGGGTACACTGAAGCTTTCTTT.

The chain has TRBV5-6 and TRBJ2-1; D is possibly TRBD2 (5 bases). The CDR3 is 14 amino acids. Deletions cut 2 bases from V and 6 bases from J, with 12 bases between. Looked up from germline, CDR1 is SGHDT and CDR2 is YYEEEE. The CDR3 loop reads CASSFGRRGNEQFF. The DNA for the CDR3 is TGTGCCAGCAGCTTCGGACGACGGGGCAATGAGCAGTTCTTC.

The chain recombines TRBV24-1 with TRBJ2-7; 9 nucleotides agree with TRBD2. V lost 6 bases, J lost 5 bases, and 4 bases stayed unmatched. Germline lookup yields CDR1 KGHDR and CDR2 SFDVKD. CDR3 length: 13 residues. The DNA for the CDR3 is TGTGCCACCAGTCGCGCGGGAGGGAACGAGCAGTACTTC. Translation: CATSRAGGNEQYF.

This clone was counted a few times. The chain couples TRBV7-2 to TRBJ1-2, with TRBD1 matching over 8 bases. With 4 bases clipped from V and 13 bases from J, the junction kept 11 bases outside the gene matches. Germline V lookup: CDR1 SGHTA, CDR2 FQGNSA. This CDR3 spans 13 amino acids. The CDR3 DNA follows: TGTGCCAGCAGCTACGACAGGGGCTATGGGGGCACCTTC. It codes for CASSYDRGYGGTF.

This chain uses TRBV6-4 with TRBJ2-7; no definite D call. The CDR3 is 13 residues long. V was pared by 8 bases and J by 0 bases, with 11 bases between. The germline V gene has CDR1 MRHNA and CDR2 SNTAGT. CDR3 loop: CASAREYSYEQYF. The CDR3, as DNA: TGTGCCAGCGCCCGAGAATACTCCTACGAGCAGTACTTC.